Presented here are 5 T cell receptor beta chains from one specimen sequenced in a study of beta chain features in type 1 diabetes. The whole isolated RNA underwent reverse transcription, so sequencing captured expressed TCRB transcripts. Here immunoSEQ multiplex PCR was the method, and the copy in TCRdb shows in-frame clones only, minus some. Of 150,000 or so clones in the sample, approximately 9.9% were seen once. Sequencing input: central memory CD4+ T cells from blood. The origin of the receptors is a woman in her late teens or twenties in good health.

The chain is built from TRBV7-8 and TRBJ1-2; a possible D gene is TRBD1 (6 bases). Germline CDR1 is SGHVS and CDR2 is FQNEAQ. The CDR3 extends over 14 amino acids. V dropped 5 bases and J dropped 3 bases, with 13 bases sitting between them. The CDR3 is CASSQPQGDYGYTF. The CDR3, as DNA: TGTGCCAGCAGCCAACCACAGGGCGACTATGGCTACACCTTC.

This clone was detected only a few times. The genes are TRBV7-3 and TRBJ2-2; no definite D call. This CDR3 is 12 amino acids long. Trimming took 4 bases from V and 4 from J, leaving 4 bases between them. The germline gives CDR1 SGHTA, CDR2 FQGTGA. CDR3 protein: CASSSLTGELFF. The CDR3 DNA follows: TGTGCCAGCAGCTCTCTCACCGGGGAGCTGTTTTTT.

The chain joins TRBV14 to TRBJ2-7, with 8 bases fitting TRBD2. The germline CDR1 and CDR2 sequences are SGHDN and FVKESK. The CDR3 is 15 residues long. The V segment lost 2 bases and the J segment 0 bases; nucleotides outside the gene matches: 3. The CDR3 region has the DNA TGTGCCAGCAGCCAAACCGGGACTAGCTCCTACGAGCAGTACTTC. As protein: CASSQTGTSSYEQYF.

This clone was seen a few times. The J gene is TRBJ2-7, the V gene TRBV30; 9 positions match TRBD2. The CDR3 runs 15 residues. J gave up 0 bases and V 1 base, and 4 bases lay outside the gene matches. The germline V gene encodes CDR1 GTSNPN and CDR2 SVGIG (reference sequence). The CDR3 DNA reads TGTGCCTGGAGTGGACTAGCGGAGTCCTCCTACGAGCAGTACTTC. Protein sequence: CAWSGLAESSYEQYF.

V gene TRBV2 combines with J gene TRBJ1-4, with D hard to call. Germline V lookup: CDR1 SNHLY, CDR2 FYNNEI. Trimming took off 8 bases at V and 1 base at J, with 8 bases between the two ends. This CDR3 is built from 13 residues. CDR3 sequence: CASLPLTNEKLFF. In DNA, the CDR3 is TGTGCCAGCCTCCCCCTAACTAATGAAAAACTGTTTTTT. Full variable domain (remainder filled in from reference TRBV2 and TRBJ1-4): EPEVTQTPSHQVTQMGQEVILRCVPISNHLYFYWYRQILGQKVEFLVSFYNNEISEKSEIFDDQFSVERPDGSNFTLKIRSTKLEDSAMYFCASLPLTNEKLFFGSGTQLSVL.